Shown below are 28 T cell receptor beta chains from a single sample sequenced in a study of human T cells and chemical hapten exposure. TCRdb processed the RACE reads anew with MiXCR; each CDR3 protein has one entry. This table holds about 71,000 distinct CDR3 sequences, around 10% found once. Indicated time point: patch test 1, 2 weeks after DPC sensitization. The treatment: therapeutic diphenylcyclopropenone sensitization with weekly scalp DPC. The starting material was whole blood, obtained in connection with sensitization to the hapten diphenylcyclopropenone (DPC). These receptors were collected from a woman aged 35 to 49 with alopecia areata. Some clones in this sample may be carry-over from other donors' samples.

The rearrangement uses TRBV28 and TRBJ2-6; 8 nucleotides agree with TRBD1. The CDR3 contains 17 residues. Per germline, CDR1 MDHEN and CDR2 SYDVKM. V dropped 5 bases and J dropped 0; count of bases not matched to a gene: 6. DNA for the CDR3: TGTGCCAGCAGTCACACAGGGGGAGGCTCTGGGGCCAACGTCCTGACTTTC. Translation: CASSHTGGGSGANVLTF. The full variable domain, with the rest looked up from reference TRBV28 and TRBJ2-6, is DVKVTQSSRYLVKRTGEKVFLECVQDMDHENMFWYRQDPGLGLRLIYFSYDVKMKEKGDIPEGYSVSREKKERFSLILESASTNQTSMYLCASSHTGGGSGANVLTFGAGSRLTVL.

This chain joins TRBV4-3 and TRBJ2-1; 11 bases align to TRBD2. V was pared by 4 bases and J by 7 bases, with 12 bases of the junction left unmatched. The germline V gene encodes CDR1 LGHNA and CDR2 YSLEER. The CDR3 is made up of 17 amino acids. Written as DNA, the CDR3 is TGCGCCAGCAGCCTTGACCTGACTAGCGGGGCTACAAATGAGCAGTTCTTC. Amino acids: CASSLDLTSGATNEQFF.

This clonotype was recorded a few times. This chain links TRBV7-2 with TRBJ2-1, with 10 bases fitting TRBD1. The germline gives CDR1 SGHTA, CDR2 FQGNSA. The CDR3 loop spans 14 amino acids. J was trimmed by 6 bases and V by 10 bases; bases with no gene match: 9. CDR3 region: CATSRDRGPNEQFF. CDR3 nucleotide sequence: TGTGCCACCTCCCGGGACAGGGGCCCCAATGAGCAGTTCTTC.

At least ten counts were recorded for this clonotype. The V call is TRBV12-3 or TRBV12-4, the J call TRBJ1-5; D unclear. The CDR3 sequence is 13 residues long. V lost 6 bases and J 11 bases, leaving 17 bases between the germline ends. The CDR3 DNA reads TGTGCCAGCAGCCTGTACGGGGATCCGTCCCAGCATTTT. It translates to CASSLYGDPSQHF.

The sample holds a few counts of this clonotype. This chain uses TRBV7-2 with TRBJ1-1; D call uncertain. Per the germline V gene, CDR1 is SGHTA and CDR2 is FQGNSA. The ends were cut back, 7 bases at V and 1 base at J, with 10 bases in the middle. The CDR3 is 13 residues long. The CDR3 reads CASIYDANTEAFF. Written as DNA, the CDR3 is TGTGCCAGCATCTACGACGCGAACACTGAAGCTTTCTTT.

The sample holds many counts of this clonotype. The chain links TRBV9 to TRBJ1-1; the D is unclear. Germline-derived CDR1 and CDR2 are SGDLS and YYNGEE. V lost 0 bases and J 8 bases, leaving 11 bases between the germline ends. This CDR3 is built from 13 residues. CDR3 nucleotides: TGTGCCAGCAGCGTAGCGGGGTCGGCAGAAGCTTTCTTT. Protein product: CASSVAGSAEAFF.

This clonotype was detected many times. V and J are TRBV10-3 and TRBJ2-5; D is ambiguous. This CDR3 is built from 11 residues. Between the trimmed V and J ends, which lost 5 bases and 2 bases, there was a span of 3 bases. Germline V gene lookup returns CDR1 ENHRY and CDR2 SYGVKD. The DNA for the CDR3 is TGTGCCATCAGTCGACAAGAGACCCAGTACTTC. The encoded protein is CAISRQETQYF.

This clonotype was detected many times. The chain carries TRBV7-2 and TRBJ2-7; D gene unclear. The CDR3 loop spans 12 amino acids. The germline V gene encodes CDR1 SGHTA and CDR2 FQGNSA. Between the trimmed V and J ends, which lost 4 bases and 1 base, there was a span of 5 bases. The CDR3 reads CASSSTSYEQYF. CDR3 in DNA: TGTGCCAGCAGCTCTACGTCCTACGAGCAGTACTTC. Full variable domain (missing parts from reference TRBV7-2 and TRBJ2-7): GAGVSQSPSNKVTEKGKDVELRCDPISGHTALYWYRQSLGQGLEFLIYFQGNSAPDKSGLPSDRFSAERTGGSVSTLTIQRTQQEDSAVYLCASSSTSYEQYFGPGTRLTVT.

The rearrangement joins TRBV4-1 to TRBJ2-3, with TRBD2 matching 8 bases. CDR1 and CDR2 (germline): MGHRA, YSYEKL. The V segment lost 4 bases and the J segment 1 base; nucleotides outside the gene matches: 7. This CDR3 region has 16 residues. The CDR3 region has the DNA TGCGCCAGCAGCCCGGGGGCGGGGGGACGCACAGATACGCAGTATTTT. It encodes CASSPGAGGRTDTQYF.

This clonotype was observed many times. The chain combines TRBV6-2 or TRBV6-3 with TRBJ1-5, with D unresolved. Trimming removed 2 bases at V and 1 base at J, with 18 bases between. Germline V CDR1 and CDR2: MNHEY, SVGEGT. The CDR3 contains 18 residues. CDR3 region: CASSYRILEGWSNQPQHF. CDR3 sequence (DNA): TGTGCCAGCAGTTACCGGATTTTAGAGGGCTGGAGCAATCAGCCCCAGCATTTT.

This clonotype occurred a few times. The chain links TRBV11-2 to TRBJ1-3, with 8 bases fitting TRBD1. CDR3 length: 16 amino acids. The trim removed 2 bases at V and 3 bases at J, leaving 6 bases unmatched. Germline loops: CDR1 SGHAT, CDR2 FQNNGV. The CDR3 loop reads CASSLFRGLDGNTIYF. CDR3 nucleotides: TGTGCCAGCAGCTTATTCAGGGGGCTGGATGGAAACACCATATATTTT.

The table lists this clonotype with many counts. No DNA is shown, since the ends of the CDR3 on it are uncertain; the CDR3 is the one TCRdb lists. The CDR3 loop reads CSAILDKANGYTF. The chain is built from TRBV20-1 and TRBJ1-2; TRBD1, the D gene given by the table, was not confirmed from the DNA. The CDR3 contains 13 residues when both ends are counted. Per germline, CDR1 DFQATT and CDR2 SNEGSKA (reference sequence).

This chain links TRBV3-1 with TRBJ2-6; either TRBD1 or TRBD2 may supply D (5 bases each). CDR3 length: 16 amino acids. Germline CDR1 LGHDT, CDR2 YNNKEL (reference sequence). With 4 bases removed from V and 1 base from J, the gap between germline ends came to 11 bases. The CDR3 reads CASSRGPVSGANVLTF. DNA for the CDR3: TGTGCCAGCAGCCGGGGACCAGTTTCTGGGGCCAACGTCCTGACTTTC.

This clonotype has just a few counts. The gene calls are TRBV10-3 and TRBJ2-7; 10 bases line up with TRBD1. In germline, CDR1 is ENHRY, CDR2 SYGVKD. This CDR3 is built from 13 residues. V lost 6 bases and J lost 2; bases outside the gene matches: 1. CDR3 protein: CAIRTGGPYEQYF. The CDR3 coding sequence is TGTGCCATCAGGACAGGGGGCCCCTACGAGCAGTACTTC.

Many counts were recorded for this clonotype. The chain is built from TRBV29-1 and TRBJ2-1; D remains ambiguous. The V end was cut by 8 bases, the J end by 1 base, with 15 bases between. The CDR3 is 14 residues long. Per the germline V gene, CDR1 is SQVTM and CDR2 is ANQGSEA. The CDR3 loop reads CSSTTWDSYNEQFF. The CDR3 DNA is TGCAGCTCTACAACCTGGGATTCCTACAATGAGCAGTTCTTC.

The V and J genes are TRBV20-1 and TRBJ2-5; D call uncertain. This CDR3 region has 15 residues. Trimming cost V 0 bases and J 2 bases, with 13 bases left between them. Germline V gene sequence: CDR1 DFQATT, CDR2 SNEGSKA (reference sequence). The CDR3 spells CSARDLGWSQETQYF. Written as DNA, the CDR3 is TGCAGTGCTAGAGATCTCGGGTGGTCTCAAGAGACCCAGTACTTC.

This clonotype was picked up many times. The chain recombines TRBV6-1 with TRBJ2-7; D may match TRBD1 or TRBD2 (5 bases each). Germline V lookup: CDR1 MNHNS, CDR2 SASEGT. The CDR3 contains 15 residues. The germline V and J ends were trimmed by 8 bases and 9 bases, with 26 bases remaining between them. CDR3 DNA sequence: TGTGCCAGCCTTTCTCAACGGGACGGACTTGTGGGGCAGTACTTC. As protein: CASLSQRDGLVGQYF.

This clonotype was seen many times. V is TRBV5-4 and J is TRBJ2-3; 9 bases agree with TRBD2. This CDR3 is 16 amino acids long. Per germline, CDR1 SGHNT and CDR2 YYREEE (reference sequence). Germline trimming cut 7 bases from V and 1 base from J; bases unmatched to any gene: 10. The CDR3 reads CASSGTAGGRTDTQYF. For the CDR3, the DNA is TGTGCCAGCTCAGGAACGGCGGGGGGGCGCACAGATACGCAGTATTTT. The full variable domain, rest sourced from reference TRBV5-4 and TRBJ2-3, is ETGVTQSPTHLIKTRGQQVTLRCSSQSGHNTVSWYQQALGQGPQFIFQYYREEENGRGNFPPRFSGLQFPNYSSELNVNALELDDSALYLCASSGTAGGRTDTQYFGPGTRLTVL.

This clonotype was found a few times. The V gene is TRBV10-3, the J gene TRBJ1-5, with TRBD1 matching over 8 bases. Germline assignment: CDR1 ENHRY and CDR2 SYGVKD. The CDR3 length is 13 residues. The ends lost 11 bases at V and 4 bases at J; junction bases unmatched: 7. This CDR3 reads CAAQGARNQPQHF. DNA of the CDR3: TGTGCCGCCCAGGGGGCGCGAAATCAGCCCCAGCATTTT.

At least ten counts were recorded for this clonotype. This rearrangement joins TRBV29-1 to TRBJ2-7; 7 bases match TRBD1. This CDR3 is built from 11 residues. Germline V gene sequence: CDR1 SQVTM, CDR2 ANQGSEA. J gave up 6 bases and V 6 bases, and 5 bases lay outside the gene matches. In DNA form, the CDR3 reads TGCAGCGTCGTCACAGGGGTCGAGCAGTACTTC. Translation: CSVVTGVEQYF.

The rearrangement uses TRBV5-1 and TRBJ2-4; D is possibly TRBD1 (6 bases). CDR3 length equals 15 residues. Germline assignment: CDR1 SGHRS and CDR2 YFSETQ. Trimming stripped 0 bases from V and 2 bases from J, with 9 bases between. The CDR3 region has the DNA TGCGCCAGCAGCTTGGACAGGGAGACCAAAAACATTCAGTACTTC. It codes for CASSLDRETKNIQYF.

This clonotype was seen a few times. V is TRBV4-2 and J is TRBJ1-3, with 8 bases that match TRBD1. The V gene's germline CDR1 is LGHNA and CDR2 YNFKEQ. The CDR3 runs 16 residues. V was pared by 1 base and J by 2 bases, with 4 bases of the junction left unmatched. The CDR3 bases are TGTGCCAGCAGCCAAGTCTACAGGGGGGCTGGAAACACCATATATTTT. This gives the protein CASSQVYRGAGNTIYF.

The chain couples TRBV20-1 to TRBJ1-2; 7 bases fit TRBD1. The V segment lost 1 base and the J segment 3 bases; nucleotides outside the gene matches: 8. This CDR3 has 15 residues. In germline, CDR1 is DFQATT, CDR2 SNEGSKA (reference sequence). The CDR3 sequence: CSARVGQSIDYGYTF. The CDR3 coding sequence is TGCAGTGCTAGAGTGGGACAGTCTATCGACTATGGCTACACCTTC.

This clonotype has ten or more counts. The chain couples TRBV5-5 to TRBJ1-4; no clear D. The CDR3 consists of 13 residues. V lost 3 bases and J 6 bases, leaving 9 bases between the germline ends. Germline V gene data show CDR1 as SGHKS and CDR2 as YYEKEE (reference sequence). The CDR3 DNA is TGTGCCAGCAGCTCCCGACTCGATGAAAAACTGTTTTTT. Amino acids: CASSSRLDEKLFF.

This clonotype was observed at least ten times. The CDR3 bases are TGCAGCGTTGGGAGGACTGAATCGAACACTGAAGCTTTCTTT. This translates into CSVGRTESNTEAFF. The genes are TRBV29-1 and TRBJ1-1; D remains unclear. This CDR3 contains 14 residues. Germline CDR1 and CDR2: SQVTM and ANQGSEA. Trimming took 4 bases from V and 1 from J, leaving 13 bases between them.

This clonotype was picked up many times. V is TRBV25-1 and J is TRBJ2-5; a possible D gene is TRBD1 (6 bases). CDR3 size: 14 residues. V lost 4 bases and J 4 bases, leaving 13 bases between the germline ends. Germline assignment: CDR1 MGHDK and CDR2 SYGVNS. The CDR3 nucleotides read TGTGCCAGCAGTGCGTCAGGGGATCCAGAGACCCAGTACTTC. Its protein is CASSASGDPETQYF.

This clonotype was picked up many times. This sequence joins TRBV5-1 and TRBJ2-5, with 7 bases fitting TRBD1. From germline, CDR1 is SGHRS and CDR2 YFSETQ. The CDR3 sequence is 15 residues long. After removal of 2 bases from V and 7 bases from J, the junction contained 11 bases not matched to a gene. CDR3 loop: CASSFEPTGHGTQYF. The CDR3, as DNA: TGCGCCAGCAGCTTTGAACCGACAGGGCATGGGACCCAGTACTTC.

The table lists this clonotype with many counts. This chain uses TRBV11-3 with TRBJ2-6; possible D gene TRBD1, 5 bases. The V end was cut by 0 bases, the J end by 2 bases, with 14 bases between. The CDR3 totals 18 residues. Per germline, CDR1 SGHNT and CDR2 YENEEA. The CDR3 DNA reads as TGTGCCAGCAGCTTAGAGCAGGGCGGCTCGGCTGGGGCCAACGTCCTGACTTTC. Its protein is CASSLEQGGSAGANVLTF.